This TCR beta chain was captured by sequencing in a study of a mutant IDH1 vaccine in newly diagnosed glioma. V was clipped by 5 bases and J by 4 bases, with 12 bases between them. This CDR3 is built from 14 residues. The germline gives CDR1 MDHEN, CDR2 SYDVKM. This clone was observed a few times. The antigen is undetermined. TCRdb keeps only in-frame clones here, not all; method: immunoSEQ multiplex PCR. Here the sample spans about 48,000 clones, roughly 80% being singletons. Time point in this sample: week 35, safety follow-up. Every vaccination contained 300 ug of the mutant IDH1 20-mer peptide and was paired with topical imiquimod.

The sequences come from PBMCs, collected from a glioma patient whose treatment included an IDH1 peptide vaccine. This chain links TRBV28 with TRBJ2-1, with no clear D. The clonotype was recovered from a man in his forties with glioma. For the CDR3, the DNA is TGTGCCAGCAGTCCCCCCGACACTTACAATGAGCAGTTCTTC. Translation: CASSPPDTYNEQFF.